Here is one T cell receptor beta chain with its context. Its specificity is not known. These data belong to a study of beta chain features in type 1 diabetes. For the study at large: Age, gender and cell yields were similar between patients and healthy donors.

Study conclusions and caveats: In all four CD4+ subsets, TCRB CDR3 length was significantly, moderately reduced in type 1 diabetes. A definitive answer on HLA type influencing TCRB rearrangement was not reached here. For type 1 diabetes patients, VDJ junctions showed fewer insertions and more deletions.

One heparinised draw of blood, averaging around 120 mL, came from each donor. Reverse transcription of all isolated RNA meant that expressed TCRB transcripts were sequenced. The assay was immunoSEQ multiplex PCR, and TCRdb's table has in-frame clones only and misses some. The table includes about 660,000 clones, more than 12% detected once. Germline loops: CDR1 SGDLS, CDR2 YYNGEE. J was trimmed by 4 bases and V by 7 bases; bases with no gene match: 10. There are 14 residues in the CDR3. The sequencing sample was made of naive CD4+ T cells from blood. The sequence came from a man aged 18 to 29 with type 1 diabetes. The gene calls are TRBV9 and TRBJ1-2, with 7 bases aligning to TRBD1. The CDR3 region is CASERITGAYGYTF. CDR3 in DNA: TGTGCCAGCGAACGAATAACAGGGGCCTATGGCTACACCTTC.